Given below is one T cell receptor (beta chain) in context. No antigen is known for it. The libraries were made with immunoSEQ v3.0 at survey level. Per-sample targets for sequencing were roughly 40,000-55,000 T-cell genomes. Generated by immunoSEQ multiplex PCR, the TCRdb table keeps only in-frame clones and is missing some. The repertoire includes around 33,000 clones, approximately 85% of them detected once, and roughly 13% sits in the top ten. This sample stems from a study of long-term antiretroviral therapy in people with HIV. Study-level results: Information on adherence, resistance and therapy changes was unavailable. With ART, diversity went up but was still lower than in transplant donor controls. Blood collection from about 2004 to 2017 possibly occurred under older ART regimens.

The CDR3 contains 14 residues. V was pared by 0 bases and J by 2 bases, with 8 bases between. CDR1 is SGDLS and CDR2 is YYNGEE in the germline V gene. The clonotype originates from a man between 18 and 35 years old with HIV. This chain joins TRBV9 and TRBJ1-2, with no clear D. The sequencing used unsorted PBMCs, collected 0.3 years after starting antiretroviral therapy. CDR3 sequence: CASSVEGSNYGYTF. The CDR3 nucleotides read TGTGCCAGCAGCGTAGAGGGCAGCAACTATGGCTACACCTTC.